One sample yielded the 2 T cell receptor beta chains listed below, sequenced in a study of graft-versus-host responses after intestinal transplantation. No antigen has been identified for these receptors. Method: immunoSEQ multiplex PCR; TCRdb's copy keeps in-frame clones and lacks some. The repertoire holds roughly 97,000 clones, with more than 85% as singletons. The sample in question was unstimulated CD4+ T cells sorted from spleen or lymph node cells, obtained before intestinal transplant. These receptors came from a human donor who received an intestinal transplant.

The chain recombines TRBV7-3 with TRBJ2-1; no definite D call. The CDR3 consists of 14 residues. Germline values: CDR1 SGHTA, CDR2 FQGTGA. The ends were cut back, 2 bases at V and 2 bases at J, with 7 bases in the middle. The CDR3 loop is CASSLLPTYNEQFF. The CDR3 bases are TGTGCCAGCAGCTTACTTCCGACCTACAATGAGCAGTTCTTC.

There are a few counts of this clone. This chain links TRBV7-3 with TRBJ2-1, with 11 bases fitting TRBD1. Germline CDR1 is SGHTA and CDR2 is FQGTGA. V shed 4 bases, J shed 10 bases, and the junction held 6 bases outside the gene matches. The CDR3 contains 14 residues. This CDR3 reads CASSSPGQGGEQFF. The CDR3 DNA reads TGTGCCAGCAGCTCCCCGGGACAGGGGGGGGAGCAGTTCTTC. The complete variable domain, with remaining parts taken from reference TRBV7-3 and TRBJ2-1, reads GAGVSQTPSNKVTEKGKYVELRCDPISGHTALYWYRQSLGQGPEFLIYFQGTGAADDSGLPNDRFFAVRPEGSVSTLKIQRTERGDSAVYLCASSSPGQGGEQFFGPGTRLTVL.